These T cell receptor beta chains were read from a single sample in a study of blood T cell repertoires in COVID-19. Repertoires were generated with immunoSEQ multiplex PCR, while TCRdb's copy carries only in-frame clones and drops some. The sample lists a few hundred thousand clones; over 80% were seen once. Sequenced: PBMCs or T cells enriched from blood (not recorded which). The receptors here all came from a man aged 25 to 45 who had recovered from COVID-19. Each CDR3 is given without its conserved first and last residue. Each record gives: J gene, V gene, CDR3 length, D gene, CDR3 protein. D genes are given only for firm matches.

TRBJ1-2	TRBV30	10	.	AWSGGKGGYT
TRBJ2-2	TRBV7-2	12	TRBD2	ASSLAGGTGELF
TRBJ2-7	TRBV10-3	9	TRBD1	AIATGDEQY
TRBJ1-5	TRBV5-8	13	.	ASSRRAPSNQPQH
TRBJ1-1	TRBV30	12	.	AWFAQGFRAEAF
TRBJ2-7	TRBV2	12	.	ASSALGGGYEQY
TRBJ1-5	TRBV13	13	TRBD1	ASSFGDRGLQPQH
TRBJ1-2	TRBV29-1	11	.	SVEADRNYGYT
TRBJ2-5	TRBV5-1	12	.	ASSLVTDQETQY
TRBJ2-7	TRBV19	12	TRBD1	ASRFGTGNTEQY
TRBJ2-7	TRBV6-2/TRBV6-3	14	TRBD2	ASSRPTSGSSYEQY
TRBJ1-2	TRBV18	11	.	ASSPRGDYGYT
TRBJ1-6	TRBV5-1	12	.	ASSHSSYNSPLH
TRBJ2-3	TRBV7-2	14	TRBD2	ASSLGGGRVTDTQY
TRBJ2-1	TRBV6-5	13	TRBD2	ASRDSGSLHNEQF
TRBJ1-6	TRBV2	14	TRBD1	ASSSGQGTHNSPLH
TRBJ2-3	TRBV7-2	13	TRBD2	ASSPAGTSTDTQY
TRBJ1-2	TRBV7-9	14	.	ASSFSSDTFWYGYT
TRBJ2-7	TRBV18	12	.	ASSLAGPAYEQY
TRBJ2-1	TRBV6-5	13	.	ASSYSDEGYNEQF
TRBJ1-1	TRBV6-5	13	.	ASSYGGSGDTEAF
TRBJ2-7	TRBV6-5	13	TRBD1	ASSPGQGGTYEQY